These 6 T cell receptor beta chains were sequenced from one sample in a study of blood T cell repertoires in COVID-19. TCRdb's copy holds only in-frame clones and misses some; the assay was immunoSEQ multiplex PCR. Of 85,000 to 120,000 clones in the sample, over 85% were seen once. The sequencing sample was made of peripheral blood. These receptor sequences come from a woman in her 50s with COVID-19, enrolled during active disease.

V usage is TRBV5-1 and J usage is TRBJ2-1; maybe TRBD2 (5 bases). The germline V gene encodes CDR1 SGHRS and CDR2 YFSETQ. V was trimmed by 0 bases and J by 7 bases, leaving 8 bases between them. The CDR3 consists of 13 residues. CDR3 sequence: CASSLVGVNEQFF. The CDR3 nucleotides read TGCGCCAGCAGCTTGGTCGGGGTGAATGAGCAGTTCTTC. Complete variable domain (other parts from reference TRBV5-1 and TRBJ2-1): KAGVTQTPRYLIKTRGQQVTLSCSPISGHRSVSWYQQTPGQGLQFLFEYFSETQRNKGNFPGRFSGRQFSNSRSEMNVSTLELGDSALYLCASSLVGVNEQFFGPGTRLTVL.

The V call is TRBV11-2, the J call TRBJ2-5; maybe TRBD1 (6 bases). V was clipped by 4 bases and J by 5 bases, with 20 bases between them. The CDR3 contains 16 residues. From germline, CDR1 is SGHAT and CDR2 FQNNGV. The DNA for the CDR3 is TGTGCCAGCAGCTCCCAACGACAGGCAGGGTTTGAGACCCAGTACTTC. Translated: CASSSQRQAGFETQYF.

This rearrangement joins TRBV6-2 or TRBV6-3 to TRBJ1-1; D gene ambiguous. The V end lost 4 bases, the J end lost 4 bases, and 19 bases lay between the germline ends. CDR3 length equals 16 residues. The V gene's germline CDR1 is MNHEY and CDR2 SVGEGT. The CDR3 DNA follows: TGTGCCAGCAGTTCTCTGGCCCCTCGCAGAGGCACTGAAGCTTTCTTT. This encodes CASSSLAPRRGTEAFF.

The V and J genes are TRBV9 and TRBJ2-3; 7 nucleotides match TRBD2. The junction had 12 bases not matched to a gene; V was cut back by 0 bases and J by 2 bases. The germline V gene encodes CDR1 SGDLS and CDR2 YYNGEE. The CDR3 is 18 amino acids. CDR3 DNA sequence: TGTGCCAGCAGCGTAGCGGGGGGAATAGGCTCCACCACAGATACGCAGTATTTT. Residues: CASSVAGGIGSTTDTQYF.

The chain has TRBV9 and TRBJ2-1; 9 bases are a match to TRBD2. V was pared by 3 bases and J by 4 bases, with 5 bases of the junction left unmatched. The CDR3 is 15 amino acids. Germline values: CDR1 SGDLS, CDR2 YYNGEE. The CDR3 protein is CASSGLAGKYNEQFF. In DNA form, the CDR3 reads TGTGCCAGCAGCGGCCTAGCGGGGAAGTACAATGAGCAGTTCTTC.

V and J are TRBV14 and TRBJ2-1; D is undetermined. The CDR3 contains 15 residues. V lost 0 bases and J lost 7, with 13 bases in between. Germline CDR1 reads SGHDN; CDR2 reads FVKESK. CDR3 in DNA: TGTGCCAGCAGCCAAGAGTGGAGTATCCGGAATGAGCAGTTCTTC. Amino acid sequence: CASSQEWSIRNEQFF.